This TCR beta chain derives from a study of OX40 agonist ivuxolimab in advanced cancers. Regarding the complete study: The costimulatory receptor OX40 (CD134) was targeted by ivuxolimab, a fully human IgG2 agonistic monoclonal antibody. Among the approximately 50 dose-escalation patients, about 20 had hepatocellular carcinoma, around 15 melanoma, 9 renal cell carcinoma and 9 head and neck cancer. Three dose-escalation patients achieved partial responses, one with hepatocellular carcinoma and two with cutaneous melanoma. Peripheral TCRbeta sequencing aimed to test whether ivuxolimab altered TCR sequence diversity and caused clonal T-cell expansion. Intravenous ivuxolimab was administered to patients every 2 weeks at six dose levels: 0.01, 0.1, 0.3, 1.5, 3 and 10 mg/kg. The paper covers the monotherapy dose-escalation part of the phase I ivuxolimab trial, which included N = 52 patients. Patients were allowed to have had prior anti-PD-1, anti-PD-L1 or anti-CTLA-4 therapy, and approximately 40% of the dose-escalation patients had been treated with checkpoint inhibitors. A male proportion of around 81% and a mean age of 60 years, ranging from roughly 23 to 80, were recorded for the dose-escalation cohort. Study-wide findings and limitations: Low levels of normalized T-cell clonal expansion were also seen in some patients who did not respond. On average, CD8+ T cells showed more expanded clones than CD4+ T cells after ivuxolimab. Antigen specificity was not determined for the clonally expanded peripheral T cells. Partial responders in the 0.1-3.0 mg/kg groups had among the lowest normalized peripheral clonal expansion, especially among CD8+ T cells. At doses of 0.1 to 3.0 mg/kg, clonal expansion of both CD4+ and CD8+ blood T cells was observed from baseline to week 6.

For sequencing of the TCRbeta CDR3 region, genomic DNA was extracted from the sorted cells. The immunoSEQ Assay was used for sequencing of TCRbeta CDR3 regions. Sourced from immuneACCESS, this table was stored by TCRdb with only in-frame sequences that have V and J called. A share of the clones is absent; for the studies checked, an unresolved V gene accounts for under half, and the remainder has no known explanation. The sample table contains about 48,000 clones; only one count was recorded for around nine tenths of them. The ten largest clones take up about 9.4% of the sample. The CDR3 numbers 14 residues from cysteine through phenylalanine. This entry keeps only the CDR3 DNA: 42 bases, framed from base 1. The germline V gene yields KGHSH for CDR1 and LQKENI for CDR2. Clipping removes 6 bases from V and 4 bases from J, with 5 as the unmatched junction base count. Patients with autoimmune disease history or receiving systemic immunosuppression were excluded from the trial. Peripheral blood for TCR sequencing was collected from all dose cohorts at baseline, on cycle 4 day 1, and on cycle 7 day 1. Samples were obtained from an open-label, multicenter, first-in-human phase I dose-escalation trial of ivuxolimab. Adults with locally advanced or metastatic head and neck squamous cell, hepatocellular, melanoma or renal cell carcinoma were enrolled in the trial. CD4+ and CD8+ T cells were sorted separately from peripheral blood before TCR sequencing.

This clone was recorded a few times. Its antigen remains unidentified. Per-base qualities were not stored, and no clone one base away is much larger. The sample consisted of CD4+ or CD8+ T cells sorted from blood, taken in a trial of the OX40 agonist ivuxolimab. The V and J genes are TRBV18 and TRBJ1-2; TRBD1 aligns with 10 central bases. The TCR originated in an adult with an advanced solid tumor such as melanoma, head and neck, liver or kidney cancer. In nucleotides, the sequence is TGTGCCAGCTCTCGACAGGGGGCCGGCTATGGCTACACCTTC. This yields the protein CASSRQGAGYGYTF.